The 18 T cell receptor beta chains below all came from one sample that was sequenced in a study of T cell responses to AZD1222 COVID-19 vaccine. Clones were read by immunoSEQ multiplex PCR, and TCRdb kept only the in-frame ones, dropping some. Of 150,000 to 200,000 clones detected, 90% to 95% appear once; the ten largest clones hold around 1%. Sequencing used peripheral blood, obtained 28 days after the second AZD1222 dose. Receptor source: an adult who received the AZD1222 COVID-19 vaccine.

The gene calls are TRBV5-1 and TRBJ1-2; the D gene is possibly TRBD1 (5 bases). V was shortened by 4 bases and J by 5 bases, with 18 bases between the two germline ends. The CDR3 extends over 15 amino acids. Germline V gene sequence: CDR1 SGHRS, CDR2 YFSETQ. CDR3 region: CASSVRDSNPYGYTF. DNA of the CDR3: TGCGCCAGCAGCGTCCGGGACTCGAACCCTTATGGCTACACCTTC.

The chain employs TRBV7-7 and TRBJ2-5, with 11 bases identical to TRBD2. The length of the CDR3 is 16 residues. The V segment lost 5 bases and the J segment 2 bases; nucleotides outside the gene matches: 7. CDR1 and CDR2 from the germline V gene are SSHAT and FNYEAQ (reference sequence). The DNA of the CDR3 is TGTGCCAGCAGCAGAAACCTAGCGGGGGGACAAGAGACCCAGTACTTC. It codes for CASSRNLAGGQETQYF.

The chain employs TRBV20-1 and TRBJ2-3; TRBD1 might be the D (5 bases). Germline CDR1 DFQATT, CDR2 SNEGSKA (reference sequence). This CDR3 is built from 15 residues. The V gene lost 3 bases and the J gene lost 2 bases, with 15 bases spanning the gap. CDR3 protein: CSASSYGAPTDTQYF. CDR3 in DNA: TGCAGTGCTAGTTCCTATGGGGCCCCCACAGATACGCAGTATTTT.

The chain couples TRBV5-1 to TRBJ2-1; TRBD1 aligns across 10 bases. The CDR3 is made up of 14 amino acids. V dropped 0 bases and J dropped 16; count of bases not matched to a gene: 10. In germline, CDR1 is SGHRS, CDR2 YFSETQ. For the CDR3, the DNA is TGCGCCAGCAGCTTGGAAGGTACCGGGACAGGGGATTTCTTC. Translation: CASSLEGTGTGDFF.

The chain recombines TRBV3-1 (or the pseudogene TRBV3-2) with TRBJ2-3; 11 bases align to TRBD2. The J segment lost 3 bases and the V segment lost 5 bases, leaving 7 bases of the junction unmatched. Germline assignment: CDR1 LGHDT and CDR2 YNNKEL (reference sequence). This CDR3 spans 16 amino acids. CDR3 loop: CASSYHRTSGTDTQYF. Written as DNA, the CDR3 is TGTGCCAGCAGCTACCACCGGACTAGCGGGACAGATACGCAGTATTTT.

The chain is built from TRBV18 and TRBJ1-3, with D possibly TRBD1 on 6 matching bases. The CDR3 has 14 amino acids. V was shortened by 4 bases and J by 4 bases, with 11 bases between the two germline ends. Looked up from germline, CDR1 is KGHSH and CDR2 is LQKENI. The CDR3: CASSRPGQGNTIYF. CDR3 nucleotide sequence: TGTGCCAGCTCACGCCCGGGACAAGGAAACACCATATATTTT.

The chain links TRBV4-1 to TRBJ1-5; no clear D. This CDR3 has 16 amino acids. V was cut by 4 bases and J by 0 bases, with 13 bases left in between. The germline V gene has CDR1 MGHRA and CDR2 YSYEKL. CDR3 region: CASSLHADASNQPQHF. The DNA of the CDR3 is TGCGCCAGCAGCCTACACGCTGACGCTAGCAATCAGCCCCAGCATTTT.

This rearrangement joins TRBV7-9 to TRBJ1-6; D is uncertain. The CDR3 is 15 residues long. Germline V CDR1 and CDR2: SEHNR, FQNEAQ (reference sequence). V lost 1 base and J 6 bases, leaving 10 bases between the germline ends. This CDR3 is CASSLDAASNSPLHF. In nucleotides, the CDR3 is TGTGCCAGCAGCTTAGACGCGGCTAGTAATTCACCCCTCCACTTT.

The chain employs TRBV5-1 and TRBJ1-2; 10 bases align to TRBD1. The ends lost 0 bases at V and 7 bases at J; junction bases unmatched: 6. Germline V CDR1 and CDR2: SGHRS, YFSETQ. The CDR3 extends over 15 amino acids. The CDR3 DNA is TGCGCCAGCAGCTTGGGACAGGGGGCATCGGGTGGCTACACCTTC. Translating gives CASSLGQGASGGYTF.

This chain's CDR3 is CASSQVSLGLGNTIYF. Here the CDR3 DNA reads TGCGCCAGCAGCCAAGTATCGCTCGGACTGGGAAACACCATATATTTT. V gene TRBV4-1 combines with J gene TRBJ1-3; the D is unclear. CDR3 length equals 16 residues. Looked up from germline, CDR1 is MGHRA and CDR2 is YSYEKL. The V gene lost 1 base and the J gene lost 4 bases, with 14 bases spanning the gap.

The rearrangement uses TRBV10-2 and TRBJ1-1, with a weak D call TRBD1 (6 bases). The length of the CDR3 is 18 residues. Germline V CDR1 and CDR2: WSHSY, SAAADI. V was shortened by 4 bases and J by 4 bases, with 25 bases between the two germline ends. CDR3 amino acids: CASSAFGGANDMTTEAFF. The CDR3, as DNA: TGCGCCAGCAGTGCATTTGGGGGGGCCAATGACATGACCACTGAAGCTTTCTTT.

This chain joins TRBV4-1 and TRBJ1-3; a weak D match, TRBD1 (6 bases). The germline V and J ends were trimmed by 2 bases and 1 base, with 9 bases remaining between them. This CDR3 has 15 residues. Germline lookup yields CDR1 MGHRA and CDR2 YSYEKL. This chain's CDR3 is CASSQSGASGNTIYF. CDR3 sequence (DNA): TGCGCCAGCAGCCAATCGGGGGCGTCTGGAAACACCATATATTTT.

J is TRBJ2-1 and V is TRBV5-1; 8 bases agree with TRBD1. Per the germline V gene, CDR1 is SGHRS and CDR2 is YFSETQ. The CDR3 contains 18 residues. The V gene end was trimmed by 0 bases and the J gene end by 2 bases; junction bases not matched to a gene: 10. The CDR3 spells CASSLANLRDRTYNEQFF. The CDR3, as DNA: TGCGCCAGCAGCTTGGCCAATCTCCGGGACAGGACCTACAATGAGCAGTTCTTC.

V usage is TRBV23-1 and J usage is TRBJ1-3, with D unclear. TRBV23-1 is an ORF; its function is uncertain. There are 17 residues in the CDR3. With 0 bases removed from V and 0 bases from J, the gap between germline ends came to 12 bases. The CDR3, as DNA: TGCGCCAGCAGTCAATCGGAAGGCCGTATCTCTGGAAACACCATATATTTT. Its protein product is CASSQSEGRISGNTIYF.

The CDR3 coding sequence is TGTGCCAGCAGCCCAGGACAGGGAATTATAATACGTGGCTACACCTTC. Encoded protein: CASSPGQGIIIRGYTF. V usage is TRBV7-6 and J usage is TRBJ1-2, with TRBD1 matching 8 bases. V lost 5 bases, J lost 7 bases, and 15 bases stayed unmatched. There are 16 residues in the CDR3. Germline V lookup: CDR1 SGHVS, CDR2 FNYEAQ. The full variable domain, with the rest looked up from reference TRBV7-6 and TRBJ1-2, is GAGVSQSPRYKVTKRGQDVALRCDPISGHVSLYWYRQALGQGPEFLTYFNYEAQQDKSGLPNDRFSAERPEGSISTLTIQRTEQRDSAMYRCASSPGQGIIIRGYTFGSGTRLTVV.

V is TRBV6-5 and J is TRBJ1-6; possibly TRBD1 for D (5 bases). There are 15 residues in the CDR3. The ends were cut back, 6 bases at V and 0 bases at J, with 9 bases in the middle. In germline, CDR1 is MNHEY, CDR2 SVGAGI. CDR3 nucleotides: TGTGCCAGCAGACCTGACAGCTCCTATAATTCACCCCTCCACTTT. Its protein product is CASRPDSSYNSPLHF.

The chain joins TRBV5-1 to TRBJ1-1, with a possible D match to TRBD1 (5 bases). The CDR3 spans 13 residues. V was trimmed by 7 bases and J by 1 base, leaving 11 bases between them. Germline lookup yields CDR1 SGHRS and CDR2 YFSETQ. CDR3 loop: CASQQDTNTEAFF. Written as DNA, the CDR3 is TGCGCCAGCCAACAGGACACGAACACTGAAGCTTTCTTT.

This sequence joins TRBV18 and TRBJ2-1, with D unresolved. V lost 2 bases, J lost 2 bases, and 1 base lay in between. The germline gives CDR1 KGHSH, CDR2 LQKENI. This CDR3 contains 12 residues. The CDR3: CASSPAYNEQFF. The CDR3 nucleotides are TGTGCCAGCTCACCAGCCTACAATGAGCAGTTCTTC.